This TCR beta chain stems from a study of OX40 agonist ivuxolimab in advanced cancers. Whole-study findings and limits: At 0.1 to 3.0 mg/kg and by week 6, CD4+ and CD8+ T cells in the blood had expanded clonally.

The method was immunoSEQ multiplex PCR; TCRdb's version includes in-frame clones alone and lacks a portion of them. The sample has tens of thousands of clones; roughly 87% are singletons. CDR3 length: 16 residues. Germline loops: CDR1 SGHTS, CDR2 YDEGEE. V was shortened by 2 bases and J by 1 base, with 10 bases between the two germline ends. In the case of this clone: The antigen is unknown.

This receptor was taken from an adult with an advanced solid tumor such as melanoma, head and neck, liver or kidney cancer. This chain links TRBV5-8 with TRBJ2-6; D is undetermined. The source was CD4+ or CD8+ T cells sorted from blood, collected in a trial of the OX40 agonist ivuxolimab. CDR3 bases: TGTGCCAGCAGCTTTACCGGGTCTTCTGGGGCCAACGTCCTGACTTTC. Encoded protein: CASSFTGSSGANVLTF.